Each of the 18 T cell receptor beta chains below was sequenced from the same sample in a study of OX40 agonist ivuxolimab in advanced cancers. Clones were sequenced by immunoSEQ multiplex PCR, and TCRdb holds only the in-frame ones, with some missing. The sample includes approximately 77,000 clones, 85% to 95% of them seen just once. The starting material was CD4+ or CD8+ T cells sorted from blood, obtained in a trial of the OX40 agonist ivuxolimab. The receptors shown here come from an adult with an advanced solid tumor such as melanoma, head and neck, liver or kidney cancer.

This clone was seen many times. The chain couples TRBV5-4 to TRBJ2-4, with a weak D call TRBD2 (6 bases). Per germline, CDR1 SGHNT and CDR2 YYREEE (reference sequence). The CDR3 sequence is 16 residues long. V lost 4 bases to trimming and J lost 8 bases, with 22 bases between them. CDR3 protein: CASSPEGGARWDIQYF. In nucleotides, the CDR3 is TGTGCCAGCAGCCCCGAAGGAGGGGCGAGATGGGACATTCAGTACTTC.

CDR3 bases: TGTGCCACCAGCAGGGACTCTGGGACAGACTACGAGCAGTACTTC. Translating it yields CATSRDSGTDYEQYF. This rearrangement joins TRBV15 to TRBJ2-7, with 7 bases that match TRBD1. Germline lookup yields CDR1 LNHNV and CDR2 YYDKDF (reference sequence). This CDR3 is built from 15 residues. V was pared by 3 bases and J by 3 bases, with 8 bases of the junction left unmatched.

The rearrangement joins TRBV7-8 to TRBJ1-1, with D hard to call. The V gene lost 1 base and the J gene lost 0 bases, with 9 bases spanning the gap. CDR1 and CDR2 from the germline V gene are SGHVS and FQNEAQ. The CDR3 is 15 amino acids. The CDR3 DNA follows: TGTGCCAGCAGCTTAGAACCGGCGGTGAACACTGAAGCTTTCTTT. Protein product: CASSLEPAVNTEAFF.

This sequence joins TRBV10-3 and TRBJ1-2; D is ambiguous. Per germline, CDR1 ENHRY and CDR2 SYGVKD. V dropped 3 bases and J dropped 1 base, with 12 bases sitting between them. The CDR3 consists of 15 residues. CDR3 sequence (DNA): TGTGCCATCAGTGAACTTTGGCAGGATAACTATGGCTACACCTTC. It is translated as CAISELWQDNYGYTF.

CDR3 in amino acids: CSATQGEAKNIQYF. The CDR3 DNA reads as TGCAGCGCGACACAGGGTGAAGCCAAAAACATTCAGTACTTC. This chain connects TRBV29-1 to TRBJ2-4, with D possibly being TRBD1 (6 bases). The V end lost 7 bases, the J end lost 0 bases, and 13 bases lay between the germline ends. This CDR3 has 14 residues. Germline V lookup: CDR1 SQVTM, CDR2 ANQGSEA.

This clone was counted once. The chain recombines TRBV6-5 with TRBJ2-5, with D uncertain. Per the germline V gene, CDR1 is MNHEY and CDR2 is SVGAGI. The CDR3 contains 14 residues. The ends were cut back, 5 bases at V and 4 bases at J, with 14 bases in the middle. This CDR3 reads CASSALDPSETQYF. As DNA, the CDR3 is TGTGCCAGCAGTGCACTGGACCCCTCAGAGACCCAGTACTTC.

The gene calls are TRBV27 and TRBJ1-1; no clear D gene. This CDR3 comprises 16 residues. The germline CDR1 and CDR2 sequences are MNHEY and SMNVEV (reference sequence). Deletions cut 0 bases from V and 1 base from J, with 12 bases between. Here the CDR3 reads CASSLSGHWSNTEAFF. CDR3 coding DNA: TGTGCCAGCAGTTTATCGGGCCACTGGTCGAACACTGAAGCTTTCTTT.

The gene calls are TRBV19 and TRBJ1-2; D ambiguous. Trimming shortened V by 10 bases and J by 5 bases, and 8 bases separated the two germline ends. Germline CDR1 reads LNHDA; CDR2 reads SQIVND (reference sequence). The length of the CDR3 is 10 residues. Here the CDR3 reads CATNSYGYTF. For the CDR3, the DNA is TGTGCCACCAACTCGTATGGCTACACCTTC. The complete variable domain, with remaining parts taken from reference TRBV19 and TRBJ1-2, reads DGGITQSPKYLFRKEGQNVTLSCEQNLNHDAMYWYRQDPGQGLRLIYYSQIVNDFQKGDIAEGYSVSREKKESFPLTVTSAQKNPTAFYLCATNSYGYTFGSGTRLTVV.

The chain employs TRBV7-8 and TRBJ2-5; D may be TRBD1 (5 bases). The CDR3 runs 10 residues. Between the trimmed V and J ends, which lost 5 bases and 9 bases, there was a span of 7 bases. Germline CDR1 reads SGHVS; CDR2 reads FQNEAQ. The CDR3 bases are TGTGCCAGCAGCCCAGGGCCCCAGTACTTC. Amino acid sequence: CASSPGPQYF.

The genes are TRBV19 and TRBJ1-4; D is undetermined. The CDR3 loop spans 17 amino acids. Germline values: CDR1 LNHDA, CDR2 SQIVND (reference sequence). Trimming removed 1 base at V and 4 bases at J, with 16 bases between. The chain's CDR3 is CASSIVLTAGYNEKLFF. The CDR3 DNA reads as TGTGCCAGTAGTATAGTACTAACGGCAGGTTATAATGAAAAACTGTTTTTT.

This chain uses TRBV7-8 with TRBJ2-6; 7 bases are shared with TRBD1. The CDR3 covers 18 residues. Trimming took 1 base from V and 0 from J; bases not matched to a gene: 6. Germline assignment: CDR1 SGHVS and CDR2 FQNEAQ. The CDR3: CASSLGDRSRSGANVLTF. The CDR3 nucleotides are TGTGCCAGCAGCTTAGGGGACAGATCCCGCTCTGGGGCCAACGTCCTGACTTTC.

This clone was counted once. This chain uses TRBV4-2 with TRBJ2-3; TRBD1 matches 9 bases. CDR1 is LGHNA, CDR2 YNFKEQ, per germline. Trimming took 5 bases from V and 2 from J; bases not matched to a gene: 5. The CDR3 is made up of 15 amino acids. This chain's CDR3 is CASSSRDRDTDTQYF. CDR3 coding DNA: TGTGCCAGCAGCTCCCGGGACAGGGACACAGATACGCAGTATTTT.

Comment on this clone: Other nucleotide sequences from this sample produce the same CDR3. The genes are TRBV10-2 and TRBJ1-2, with TRBD1 as a possible D gene (5 bases). CDR1 WSHSY and CDR2 SAAADI come from the germline V gene. Trimming cost V 0 bases and J 2 bases, with 7 bases left between them. CDR3 length equals 14 residues. This CDR3 is CASSESRGNYGYTF. The CDR3 bases are TGCGCCAGCAGTGAGTCAAGGGGAAACTATGGCTACACCTTC.

This chain's CDR3 is CASSHPTAGSPLHF. CDR3 DNA: TGCGCCAGCAGCCATCCGACAGCGGGATCGCCCCTCCACTTT. The chain recombines TRBV4-1 with TRBJ1-6, with a weak D call TRBD1 (5 bases). V shed 3 bases and J shed 13 bases, with 16 bases lying between them. CDR1 and CDR2 (germline): MGHRA, YSYEKL. The CDR3 has 14 amino acids.

This sequence joins TRBV6-5 and TRBJ1-5; a weak D match, TRBD1 (5 bases). V lost 5 bases, J lost 0 bases, and 11 bases lay in between. Per germline, CDR1 MNHEY and CDR2 SVGAGI. CDR3 length: 15 residues. The DNA of the CDR3 is TGTGCCAGCAGTGCGGGACTGAATAGCAATCAGCCCCAGCATTTT. It yields the protein CASSAGLNSNQPQHF.

This chain connects TRBV5-1 to TRBJ2-5; 7 nucleotides match TRBD2. CDR3 length: 16 amino acids. Germline CDR1 reads SGHRS; CDR2 reads YFSETQ. The ends lost 1 base at V and 0 bases at J; junction bases unmatched: 6. CDR3 coding DNA: TGCGCCAGCAGCTTGCTAGGGCTAGCGGACCAAGAGACCCAGTACTTC. Translation: CASSLLGLADQETQYF.

V is TRBV10-2 and J is TRBJ2-1; 9 bases are shared with TRBD2. Germline V gene data show CDR1 as WSHSY and CDR2 as SAAADI. The CDR3 runs to 16 residues. V shed 5 bases, J shed 1 base, and the junction held 6 bases outside the gene matches. The CDR3 region has the DNA TGCGCCAGCAGTCCAAGCGGGGGGCCTTCCTACAATGAGCAGTTCTTC. Translation gives CASSPSGGPSYNEQFF.

The rearrangement uses TRBV2 and TRBJ2-7; D uncertain. With 1 base removed from V and 5 bases from J, the gap between germline ends came to 3 bases. The CDR3 totals 11 residues. Germline assignment: CDR1 SNHLY and CDR2 FYNNEI. The CDR3 protein is CASSEGHEQYF. In nucleotides, the CDR3 is TGTGCCAGCAGTGAAGGCCACGAGCAGTACTTC.